This paragraph covers one T cell receptor beta chain sequence. This entry is derived from a study of blood T cell repertoires in COVID-19. Overall study: Sites across the United States, Italy and Spain contributed samples from acute and convalescent COVID-19.

Produced via immunoSEQ multiplex PCR; TCRdb's table is partial and in-frame only. The sample lists about 200,000 clones; 90% were seen once. Unmatched junction bases numbered 18, after V lost 4 bases and J lost 9 bases. CDR3 length equals 18 residues. CDR1 is MNHEY, CDR2 SMNVEV, per germline (reference sequence). The receptor was isolated from a man aged 50-59 years with acute or convalescent COVID-19. The sequenced material came from peripheral blood. The rearrangement joins TRBV27 to TRBJ1-6; 7 nucleotides line up with TRBD1. The CDR3 DNA follows: TGTGCCAGCAGTTGGGGCACAGGGGTAGGAAGAGTGGGTTCACCCCTCCACTTT. The encoded protein is CASSWGTGVGRVGSPLHF.